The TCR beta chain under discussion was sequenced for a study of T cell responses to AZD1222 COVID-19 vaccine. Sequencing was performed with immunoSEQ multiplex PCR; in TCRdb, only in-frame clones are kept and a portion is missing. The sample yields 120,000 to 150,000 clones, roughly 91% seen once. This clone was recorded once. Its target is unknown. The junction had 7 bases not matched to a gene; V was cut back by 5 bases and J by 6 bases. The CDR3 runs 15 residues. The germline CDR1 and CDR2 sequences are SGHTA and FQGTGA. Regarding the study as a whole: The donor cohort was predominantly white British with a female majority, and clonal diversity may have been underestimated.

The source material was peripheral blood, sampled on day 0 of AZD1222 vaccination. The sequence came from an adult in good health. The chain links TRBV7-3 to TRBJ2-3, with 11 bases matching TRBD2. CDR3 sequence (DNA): TGTGCCAGCAGCCTAGGGACTAGCGGCGCGGATACGCAGTATTTT. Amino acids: CASSLGTSGADTQYF.